Presented here are 8 T cell receptor beta chains from one specimen sequenced in a study of neurological immune-mediated disorders. TCRdb itself ran the 5' RACE reads through MiXCR, one entry per CDR3 protein. The sample carries fewer than 40,000 distinct CDR3 sequences, around 5.9% recorded once. Sequencing was carried out using CD4+ T cells from blood. These TCRs come from a woman aged 50 to 60 in good health.

The sample holds many counts of this clonotype. The rearrangement links TRBV5-1 to TRBJ2-7; no reliable D call. The CDR3 is made up of 13 amino acids. V shed 3 bases and J shed 6 bases, with 13 bases lying between them. Germline CDR1 and CDR2: SGHRS and YFSETQ. The CDR3 DNA reads as TGCGCCAGCAGCTCCCCTTTACCCGCCGAGCAGTACTTC. It encodes CASSSPLPAEQYF.

This clonotype has ten or more counts. The rearrangement joins TRBV29-1 to TRBJ1-1, with D maybe TRBD1 (6 bases). This CDR3 has 13 amino acids. V gave up 3 bases and J gave up 5 bases, with 13 bases separating them. CDR1 and CDR2 from the germline V gene are SQVTM and ANQGSEA. The CDR3 reads CSVDRGAGTEAFF. CDR3 DNA sequence: TGCAGCGTTGATAGGGGGGCTGGGACTGAAGCTTTCTTT.

This clonotype has at least ten counts. The chain recombines TRBV7-3 with TRBJ2-3; D may be TRBD2 (6 bases). The CDR3 spans 15 residues. Germline loops: CDR1 SGHTA, CDR2 FQGTGA. Trimming cost V 2 bases and J 3 bases, with 12 bases left between them. Here the CDR3 reads CASSLGGSGTDTQYF. The CDR3 nucleotides read TGTGCCAGCAGCTTAGGGGGGTCAGGGACAGATACGCAGTATTTT.

This clonotype came up many times. The chain has TRBV28 and TRBJ2-5; D uncertain. The length of the CDR3 is 14 residues. In germline, CDR1 is MDHEN, CDR2 SYDVKM. Trimming shortened V by 5 bases and J by 1 base, and 11 bases separated the two germline ends. The CDR3, as DNA: TGTGCCAGCAGTCCCTCTAACTCCCAAGAGACCCAGTACTTC. The encoded protein is CASSPSNSQETQYF.

This clonotype has a count of ten or more. The chain is built from TRBV11-2 and TRBJ2-2, with D possibly being TRBD1 (5 bases). Trimming cost V 2 bases and J 4 bases, with 11 bases left between them. CDR1 is SGHAT and CDR2 is FQNNGV in the germline V gene. This CDR3 has 15 residues. The CDR3 loop reads CASSLQGSFTGELFF. The CDR3 region has the DNA TGTGCCAGCAGCTTACAGGGATCTTTCACCGGGGAGCTGTTTTTT.

This clonotype was counted many times. This chain joins TRBV25-1 and TRBJ2-1; 8 nucleotides match TRBD2. Germline trimming cut 3 bases from V and 2 bases from J; bases unmatched to any gene: 6. Germline CDR1 MGHDK, CDR2 SYGVNS. This CDR3 is built from 16 residues. CDR3 nucleotides: TGTGCCAGCAGTGACCCTAGCGGGCCAGCCTACAATGAGCAGTTCTTC. The encoded protein is CASSDPSGPAYNEQFF.

This clonotype was counted many times. This chain connects TRBV20-1 to TRBJ1-5; D unresolved. This CDR3 comprises 14 residues. Trimming took 3 bases from V and 4 from J, leaving 13 bases between them. In germline, CDR1 is DFQATT, CDR2 SNEGSKA (reference sequence). In nucleotides, the CDR3 is TGCAGTGCTAGTGGAAGGATCCCTAATCAGCCCCAGCATTTT. This gives the protein CSASGRIPNQPQHF.

Ten or more counts support this clonotype. This sequence joins TRBV10-3 and TRBJ2-3; the D is unclear. Germline V gene lookup returns CDR1 ENHRY and CDR2 SYGVKD. CDR3 length: 14 residues. V was cut by 2 bases and J by 4 bases, with 10 bases left in between. The CDR3 spells CAISEASTADTQYF. The DNA of the CDR3 is TGTGCCATCAGTGAGGCCAGTACCGCAGATACGCAGTATTTT.